Shown below are 27 T cell receptor beta chains from a single sample sequenced in a study of blood T cell repertoires in COVID-19. Using immunoSEQ multiplex PCR, the repertoire was profiled, and TCRdb retains in-frame clones only, with some absent. The sample holds some 99,000 clones, around 82% seen once. The specimen sequenced was peripheral blood. The receptors were gathered from a woman aged 45-65 years with acute or convalescent COVID-19.

J is TRBJ2-5 and V is TRBV9, with 11 bases lining up with TRBD2. Trimming took 0 bases from V and 4 from J; bases not matched to a gene: 5. CDR3 length: 16 residues. Looked up from germline, CDR1 is SGDLS and CDR2 is YYNGEE. The chain's CDR3 is CASSVGIGTSGETQYF. The CDR3 region has the DNA TGTGCCAGCAGCGTAGGGATCGGGACTAGCGGAGAGACCCAGTACTTC.

V and J are TRBV12-5 and TRBJ2-4; 9 nucleotides match TRBD1. The J segment lost 2 bases and the V segment lost 4 bases, leaving 9 bases of the junction unmatched. The V gene's germline CDR1 is LGHNT and CDR2 FRNRAP. The CDR3 loop spans 17 amino acids. DNA of the CDR3: TGTGCTAGTGGTTCACCACAGGGGGCTGGAACCAAAAACATTCAGTACTTC. It translates to CASGSPQGAGTKNIQYF.

This rearrangement joins TRBV18 to TRBJ2-3, with 7 positions matching TRBD2. CDR1 KGHSH and CDR2 LQKENI come from the germline V gene. The CDR3 length is 15 residues. The trim removed 5 bases at V and 5 bases at J, leaving 10 bases unmatched. For the CDR3, the DNA is TGTGCCAGCTCAAGTCTAACGGGGGGACTAGATACGCAGTATTTT. Translation: CASSSLTGGLDTQYF. Combining the CDR3 with reference TRBV18 and TRBJ2-3 gives the whole variable domain NAGVMQNPRHLVRRRGQEARLRCSPMKGHSHVYWYRQLPEEGLKFMVYLQKENIIDESGMPKERFSAEFPKEGPSILRIQQVVRGDSAAYFCASSSLTGGLDTQYFGPGTRLTVL.

The V gene is TRBV5-1, the J gene TRBJ1-6, with a tentative D call TRBD1 (5 bases). Trimming removed 1 base at V and 3 bases at J, with 8 bases between. The CDR3 loop spans 15 amino acids. The germline gives CDR1 SGHRS, CDR2 YFSETQ. Here the CDR3 DNA reads TGCGCCAGCAGCTTGCTGGACAACTATAATTCACCCCTCCACTTT. Residues: CASSLLDNYNSPLHF.

V and J are TRBV10-3 and TRBJ2-4; 11 nucleotides line up with TRBD2. With 2 bases clipped from V and 10 bases from J, the junction kept 4 bases outside the gene matches. Germline V gene data show CDR1 as ENHRY and CDR2 as SYGVKD. This CDR3 has 14 amino acids. This CDR3 reads CAISEGLAGGIQYF. The DNA of the CDR3 is TGTGCCATCAGTGAGGGTCTAGCGGGGGGAATTCAGTACTTC.

The chain is built from TRBV10-1 and TRBJ2-1; possibly TRBD2 for D (5 bases). Trimming took 3 bases from V and 6 from J, leaving 9 bases between them. Looked up from germline, CDR1 is WNHNN and CDR2 is SYGVQD (reference sequence). The CDR3 extends over 13 amino acids. The CDR3 region has the DNA TGCGCCAGCAGTGATCGGCTAGCCAATGAGCAGTTCTTC. Amino acid sequence: CASSDRLANEQFF.

The J gene is TRBJ1-1, the V gene TRBV11-2; D is unclear. Trimming shortened V by 5 bases and J by 8 bases, and 12 bases separated the two germline ends. The CDR3 consists of 12 residues. From germline, CDR1 is SGHAT and CDR2 FQNNGV. The CDR3 DNA reads as TGTGCCAGCAGCGCGAGATGGTTAGAAGCTTTCTTT. Translation gives CASSARWLEAFF.

The rearrangement joins TRBV6-5 to TRBJ1-1, with D uncertain. The V gene lost 5 bases and the J gene lost 0 bases, with 7 bases spanning the gap. Per germline, CDR1 MNHEY and CDR2 SVGAGI. The length of the CDR3 is 13 residues. The CDR3 loop is CASSLEVNTEAFF. CDR3 DNA: TGTGCCAGCAGTCTGGAGGTGAACACTGAAGCTTTCTTT.

This clone has a count of ten or more. This chain links TRBV5-5 with TRBJ1-5, with TRBD1 identical over 7 bases. The CDR3 sequence is 14 residues long. Germline CDR1 is SGHKS and CDR2 is YYEKEE (reference sequence). J was trimmed by 5 bases and V by 1 base; bases with no gene match: 3. The CDR3 bases are TGTGCCAGCAGCTTGATAGGGGGCGATCAGCCCCAGCATTTT. Protein: CASSLIGGDQPQHF.

This chain uses TRBV3-1 (or the pseudogene TRBV3-2) with TRBJ1-1, with TRBD1 identical over 7 bases. CDR1 is LGHDT, CDR2 YNNKEL, per germline (reference sequence). The CDR3 sequence is 13 residues long. With 3 bases clipped from V and 4 bases from J, the junction kept 2 bases outside the gene matches. The CDR3 nucleotides are TGTGCCAGCAGCCATTCAGGGGGCACTGAAGCTTTCTTT. It yields the protein CASSHSGGTEAFF.

The chain uses TRBV3-1 (or the pseudogene TRBV3-2) and TRBJ2-3; D is unclear. There are 12 residues in the CDR3. In germline, CDR1 is LGHDT, CDR2 YNNKEL (reference sequence). V shed 4 bases and J shed 6 bases, with 8 bases lying between them. The chain's CDR3 is CASSPSSDTQYF. CDR3 bases: TGTGCCAGCAGCCCTAGTTCCGATACGCAGTATTTT.

The gene calls are TRBV30 and TRBJ2-7; TRBD2 agrees at 9 bases. The CDR3 length is 14 residues. The V gene's germline CDR1 is GTSNPN and CDR2 SVGIG (reference sequence). Trimming took 0 bases from V and 4 from J; bases not matched to a gene: 4. The chain's CDR3 is CAWSVQAGGYEQYF. In DNA, the CDR3 is TGTGCCTGGAGTGTTCAAGCGGGGGGATACGAGCAGTACTTC.

The chain employs TRBV12-3 or TRBV12-4 and TRBJ1-1, with 7 nucleotides matching TRBD1. The CDR3 covers 13 residues. The V and J ends lost 10 bases and 3 bases, in that order; junction bases with no gene match: 8. CDR3 DNA sequence: TGTGCCACCGCGGGACAGACTTACACTGAAGCTTTCTTT. Its translation is CATAGQTYTEAFF.

The chain links TRBV7-2 to TRBJ2-7; TRBD1 aligns across 7 bases. Germline CDR1 is SGHTA and CDR2 is FQGNSA. The CDR3 is made up of 14 amino acids. Trimming at V came to 5 bases and at J to 3 bases, leaving 7 bases not matched to a gene. CDR3 loop: CASSTGDRIYEQYF. CDR3 DNA: TGTGCCAGCAGCACCGGGGACAGAATCTACGAGCAGTACTTC.

The rearrangement uses TRBV7-8 and TRBJ2-3, with 7 bases identical to TRBD1. V lost 5 bases and J lost 10; bases outside the gene matches: 12. The CDR3 spans 14 residues. Germline V gives CDR1 SGHVS, CDR2 FQNEAQ. CDR3 DNA: TGTGCCAGCAGCCTGGACAGGTTTCCGGCAGCGCAGTATTTT. Translation gives CASSLDRFPAAQYF.

This chain uses TRBV5-6 with TRBJ2-1, with 8 bases aligning to TRBD1. With V trimmed by 0 bases and J by 5 bases, 10 bases remained unmatched. Germline CDR1 reads SGHDT; CDR2 reads YYEEEE. The CDR3 totals 17 residues. The DNA for the CDR3 is TGTGCCAGCAGCTTGGTCCGACAGGGGATAGCTAACAATGAGCAGTTCTTC. As protein: CASSLVRQGIANNEQFF.

CDR3 in DNA: TGTGCCAGCAGTCCAACAGGGGTGAGTTCCTACGAGCAGTACTTC. As protein: CASSPTGVSSYEQYF. This chain uses TRBV2 with TRBJ2-7; 7 nucleotides align to TRBD1. Germline loops: CDR1 SNHLY, CDR2 FYNNEI. V gave up 5 bases and J gave up 1 base; unmatched junction bases: 8. The CDR3 is 15 residues long.

This chain uses TRBV9 with TRBJ2-3, with D perhaps TRBD1 (5 bases). Germline V gives CDR1 SGDLS, CDR2 YYNGEE. Trimming shortened V by 1 base and J by 2 bases, and 8 bases separated the two germline ends. This CDR3 is built from 14 residues. The CDR3 coding sequence is TGTGCCAGCAGCGTACAGGGATTCACAGATACGCAGTATTTT. Its protein product is CASSVQGFTDTQYF.

The V and J genes are TRBV27 and TRBJ1-5; tentative D call: TRBD1 (6 bases). The CDR3 is 17 residues long. From germline, CDR1 is MNHEY and CDR2 SMNVEV (reference sequence). V was trimmed by 2 bases and J by 0 bases, leaving 14 bases between them. The CDR3 region is CASSLKVTGISNQPQHF. CDR3 bases: TGTGCCAGCAGTTTAAAGGTAACAGGGATTAGCAATCAGCCCCAGCATTTT.

The chain recombines TRBV9 with TRBJ1-2; D is uncertain. V gave up 0 bases and J gave up 2 bases, with 11 bases separating them. The CDR3 is made up of 15 amino acids. From germline, CDR1 is SGDLS and CDR2 YYNGEE. CDR3 sequence (DNA): TGTGCCAGCAGCGTAGGGGGAGGGTCCAACTATGGCTACACCTTC. Residues: CASSVGGGSNYGYTF.

The V and J genes are TRBV24-1 and TRBJ2-5; tentative D call: TRBD1 (6 bases). Trimming shortened V by 2 bases and J by 5 bases, and 14 bases separated the two germline ends. Germline CDR1 KGHDR, CDR2 SFDVKD. The CDR3 is made up of 15 amino acids. The CDR3 sequence: CATSDSRQDGETQYF. Written as DNA, the CDR3 is TGTGCCACCAGTGATTCCCGACAGGACGGGGAGACCCAGTACTTC.

In the case of this clone: The sample contains more than one DNA sequence encoding this CDR3. The gene calls are TRBV3-1 (or the pseudogene TRBV3-2) and TRBJ1-1, with 7 positions matching TRBD1. CDR3 length: 14 residues. V shed 1 base, J shed 4 bases, and the junction held 3 bases outside the gene matches. CDR1 LGHDT and CDR2 YNNKEL come from the germline V gene (reference sequence). The chain's CDR3 is CASSQGSGGTEAFF. As DNA, the CDR3 is TGTGCCAGCAGCCAAGGGTCAGGGGGCACTGAAGCTTTCTTT.

The V and J genes are TRBV2 and TRBJ1-1; 8 bases align to TRBD1. The V gene's germline CDR1 is SNHLY and CDR2 FYNNEI. V dropped 4 bases and J dropped 7; count of bases not matched to a gene: 5. The CDR3 sequence is 13 residues long. CDR3 coding DNA: TGTGCCAGCAGTGTGACAGGGGTCGTTGAAGCTTTCTTT. Translation gives CASSVTGVVEAFF.

The table lists this clone with a few counts. The chain joins TRBV5-4 to TRBJ1-2; unclear D gene. Germline V CDR1 and CDR2: SGHNT, YYREEE (reference sequence). The CDR3 runs 15 residues. The ends were cut back, 5 bases at V and 4 bases at J, with 18 bases in the middle. DNA for the CDR3: TGTGCCAGCAGGGCATACAGCGGACCTACCTATGGCTACACCTTC. Its protein product is CASRAYSGPTYGYTF.

This rearrangement joins TRBV3-1 (or the pseudogene TRBV3-2) to TRBJ2-3; D ambiguous. CDR1 is LGHDT, CDR2 YNNKEL, per germline (reference sequence). V dropped 1 base and J dropped 4 bases, with 6 bases sitting between them. CDR3 length equals 13 residues. The CDR3 nucleotides are TGTGCCAGCAGCCAAGGTTCAGCAGATACGCAGTATTTT. Translated, it gives CASSQGSADTQYF.

This clone was detected a few times. The chain carries TRBV28 and TRBJ1-2, with 7 nucleotides matching TRBD1. This CDR3 has 15 amino acids. After removal of 3 bases from V and 2 bases from J, the junction contained 6 bases not matched to a gene. Germline assignment: CDR1 MDHEN and CDR2 SYDVKM. Here the CDR3 DNA reads TGTGCCAGCAGTTTCGGACAGGCCCTCAACTATGGCTACACCTTC. Translated: CASSFGQALNYGYTF.

In this sample, this clone turned up once. The chain uses TRBV19 and TRBJ1-2, with 7 nucleotides matching TRBD1. The CDR3 has 13 amino acids. CDR1 and CDR2 (germline): LNHDA, SQIVND (reference sequence). Trimming took 8 bases from V and 0 from J; bases not matched to a gene: 3. The chain's CDR3 is CASLDRTNYGYTF. In DNA, the CDR3 is TGTGCCAGTCTGGACAGGACTAACTATGGCTACACCTTC.